This T cell receptor (beta chain) emerged from a study of cytomegalovirus exposure and HLA in healthy donors. There are 14 residues in the CDR3. Deletions cut 2 bases from V and 5 bases from J, with 13 bases between. Germline loops: CDR1 MDHEN, CDR2 SYDVKM. With 60 Vbeta and 13 Jbeta primers, the PCR was carried out. Profiled with immunoSEQ multiplex PCR; TCRdb holds only in-frame clones, not every one. Of around 210,000 clones in the sample, 75% to 85% were seen once. Notes on the study in general: Within the data, a cluster of highly shared sequence variants was likely a sequencing artifact. In an earlier analysis, in around 590 donors, most V segments appeared productive either ~87% or ~30% of the time. In a later analysis, V- and J-gene trimming of beta chains associated with a DCLRE1C missense variant, replicated independently. By a later analysis, the bulk of CMV-associated TCR beta chains appeared HLA-restricted.

Note on this clone: The antigen is undetermined.

The J gene is TRBJ2-7, the V gene TRBV28; maybe TRBD1 (6 bases). The sample consisted of PBMCs. The origin of this receptor is a male donor in good health and CMV-seropositive. The CDR3 sequence: CASSLAQGIHEQYF. CDR3 coding DNA: TGTGCCAGCAGTTTAGCTCAGGGGATCCACGAGCAGTACTTC.